This T cell receptor (beta chain) is drawn from a study of cytomegalovirus exposure and HLA in healthy donors. Here immunoSEQ multiplex PCR was the method, and the copy in TCRdb shows in-frame clones only, minus some. Here the sample spans 55,000 to 80,000 clones, approximately 95% being singletons. The material sequenced was PBMCs. This sequence originates from a woman aged 18 to 35 in good health and CMV-seropositive.

The CDR3 is CASNRPGQGSYEQYF. In DNA, the CDR3 is TGCGCCAGTAATCGACCGGGACAGGGCTCCTACGAGCAGTACTTC. The J gene is TRBJ2-7, the V gene TRBV5-1, with 9 nucleotides matching TRBD1. From germline, CDR1 is SGHRS and CDR2 YFSETQ. Unmatched junction bases numbered 9, after V lost 8 bases and J lost 0 bases. The CDR3 totals 15 residues.